This TCR beta chain is from a study of beta chain features in type 1 diabetes. Only a few counts were recorded for this clone. What it recognizes is unknown. Study outcomes and limitations: Shortening of TCRB CDR3s, moderate but significant, appeared in all four CD4+ subsets of Type 1 diabetes patients.

The sequenced template was cDNA made from the entire isolated RNA. Sequencing was performed with immunoSEQ multiplex PCR; in TCRdb, only in-frame clones are kept and a portion is missing. Among some 660,000 clones listed, 11% to 15% were seen once. CDR3 length equals 15 residues. The germline gives CDR1 MNHEY, CDR2 SVGAGI. The V segment lost 4 bases and the J segment 0 bases; nucleotides outside the gene matches: 6. Material for sequencing was naive CD4+ T cells from blood. This receptor was identified in a man younger than 35 with type 1 diabetes. The rearrangement uses TRBV6-5 and TRBJ2-7, with 7 positions matching TRBD2. CDR3 residues: CASSSLAEHSYEQYF. The CDR3 nucleotides read TGTGCCAGCAGTTCTCTAGCGGAACACTCCTACGAGCAGTACTTC.